This T cell receptor beta chain was recorded in a study of blood T cell repertoires in COVID-19. In this sample, this clone turned up once. The repertoire was sequenced with immunoSEQ multiplex PCR; TCRdb's copy has only in-frame clones and lacks some. The table lists 270,000 or so clones, approximately 90% of them singletons. CDR3 size: 15 residues. Trimming took 8 bases from V and 0 from J; bases not matched to a gene: 8. Germline V CDR1 and CDR2: SNHLY, FYNNEI. The V gene is TRBV2, the J gene TRBJ2-3, with 7 bases matching TRBD1. The source of this sequence is a man aged 40-49 years who had been exposed to COVID-19. Specimen: PBMCs or T cells enriched from blood (not recorded which). CDR3 DNA: TGTGCCAGCGCAAACAGGGGACATAGCACAGATACGCAGTATTTT. It yields the protein CASANRGHSTDTQYF.